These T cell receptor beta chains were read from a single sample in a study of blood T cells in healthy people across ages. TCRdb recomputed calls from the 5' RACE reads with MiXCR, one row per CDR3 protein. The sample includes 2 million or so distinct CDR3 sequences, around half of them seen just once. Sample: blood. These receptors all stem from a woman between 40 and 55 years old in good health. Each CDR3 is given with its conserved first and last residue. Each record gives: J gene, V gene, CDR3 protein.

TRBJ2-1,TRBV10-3,CAIGEGTAYNEQFF
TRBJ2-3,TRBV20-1,CRPTGGGYTDTQYF
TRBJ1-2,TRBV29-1,CSVDDLLGTRGYTF
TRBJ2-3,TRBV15,CATSAGGAVDTQYF
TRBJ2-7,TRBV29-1,CSGTTDSSYEQYF
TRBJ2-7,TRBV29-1,CSVDWTGNEQYF
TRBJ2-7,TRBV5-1,CASSLEPMTGAKDYEQYF
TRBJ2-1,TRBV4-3,CASSQHSGSYNEQFF
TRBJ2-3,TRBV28,CASSLRGPGQGADTQYF
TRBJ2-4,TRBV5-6,CASSARGGQGIQYF
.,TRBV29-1,CSVSGQGSEQYF
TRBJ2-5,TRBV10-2,CASSEHDRGPETQYF
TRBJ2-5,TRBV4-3,CASSRGLVAGTQYF
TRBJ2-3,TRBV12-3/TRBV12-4,CASSLGLSGTQYF
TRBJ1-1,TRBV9,CASSLRDRADEAFF
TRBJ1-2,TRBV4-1,CASSQEMDRRGYTF
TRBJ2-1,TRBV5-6,CASSPGGTSASYNEQFF
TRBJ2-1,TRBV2,CASSIAGNEQFF
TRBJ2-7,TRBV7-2,CASTLGQGSYEQYF
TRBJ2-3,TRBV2,CASRRLGQLGTDTQYF
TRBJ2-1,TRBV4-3,CASSQSNSGGWNEQFF
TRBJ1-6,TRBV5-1,CASRLTGTDNSPLHF